This T cell receptor (beta chain) is drawn from a study of T cells expressing NK-cell markers. Across the whole study: It was sorted CD3+CD56-NKG2C+, CD3+CD56+NKG2C- and CD3+CD56+NKG2C+ T cells that provided the TCR beta repertoires. Points from the study as a whole: In a handful of donors, these clonotypes also led the CD3+CD56-NKG2C+ fraction. In a group of 5 to 7 donors, dominant NKG2C+ clonotypes represented 1.0-7.0% of CD8+ T cells.

Comments on this clonotype: Its antigen is as yet unknown.

Germline CDR1 reads SGHTA; CDR2 reads FQGNSA. The CDR3 is 14 amino acids. Template switching by 5'RACE with UMIs generated the TCR beta cDNA. TCRdb re-analyzed the 5' RACE reads; it lists each CDR3 protein once, without DNA. This table holds almost 450,000 distinct CDR3 sequences. This rearrangement joins TRBV7-2 to TRBJ2-2; absent DNA, TCRdb's TRBD1 call cannot be checked. The receptor comes from a woman aged 18 to 75 in good health. The material sequenced was blood T cells: a sorted CD56 or NKG2C T cell subset, CD4+ or CD8+ T cells, or bulk PBMC T cells (not recorded which). CDR3 protein: CASLKTGNTGELFF.